These 20 T cell receptor beta chains originate from one sample sequenced in a study of beta chain features in type 1 diabetes. The whole isolated RNA underwent reverse transcription, so sequencing captured expressed TCRB transcripts. Libraries were prepared by immunoSEQ multiplex PCR; TCRdb keeps only in-frame clonotypes and omits some of them. The sample lists 600,000 to 650,000 clones; around 16% were seen once. The sequenced sample was naive CD4+ T cells from blood. Every receptor here comes from a man between 18 and 29 years old in good health.

For this clone: One junction end does not reproduce the germline sequence, and a read error may be involved. Additional DNA sequences in this sample encode the identical CDR3. The chain has TRBV7-7 and TRBJ1-1; no clear D. The CDR3 contains 13 residues. Per the germline V gene, CDR1 is SSHAT and CDR2 is FNYEAQ (reference sequence). The CDR3 protein is CASSLARGTEAFF. The CDR3 nucleotides read TGTGCTAGCAGCTTAGCGAGAGGGACTGAAGCTTTCTTT.

J is TRBJ2-7 and V is TRBV5-1; D possibly corresponds to TRBD1 (6 bases). CDR1 and CDR2 from the germline V gene are SGHRS and YFSETQ. The CDR3 extends over 15 amino acids. The germline V and J ends were trimmed by 1 base and 3 bases, with 14 bases remaining between them. As DNA, the CDR3 is TGCGCCAGCAGCTTGCCAGGGGCCAAGGTCTACGAGCAGTACTTC. It specifies CASSLPGAKVYEQYF.

The J gene is TRBJ2-7, the V gene TRBV21-1; no check of the table's D call, TRBD1, against the DNA was made. TRBV21-1 is tagged as a pseudogene. There are 11 residues in the CDR3. The CDR3 DNA reads TGTGCGACAGGGAAGGGTGGCGAGCAGTACTTC. Translation: CATGKGGEQYF.

The chain joins TRBV5-6 to TRBJ2-5, with D perhaps TRBD2 (5 bases). The germline V and J ends were trimmed by 4 bases and 2 bases, with 18 bases remaining between them. The CDR3 loop spans 16 amino acids. Germline V lookup: CDR1 SGHDT, CDR2 YYEEEE. The CDR3 DNA sequence: TGTGCCAGCAGCCCTATAGCGCGTCAGACTCAAGAGACCCAGTACTTC. Its translation: CASSPIARQTQETQYF.

The genes are TRBV6-1 and TRBJ2-7; a possible D gene is TRBD1 (5 bases). The CDR3 extends over 14 amino acids. The germline CDR1 and CDR2 sequences are MNHNS and SASEGT. V lost 6 bases and J 2 bases, leaving 14 bases between the germline ends. The CDR3 DNA reads TGTGCCAGCAGGACCCTTAAGGGGACCTACGAGCAGTACTTC. Its protein product is CASRTLKGTYEQYF.

The chain uses TRBV7-9 and TRBJ1-1; no firm D call. Trimming took 4 bases from V and 1 from J, leaving 7 bases between them. In germline, CDR1 is SEHNR, CDR2 FQNEAQ (reference sequence). This CDR3 region has 13 residues. CDR3 in amino acids: CASSSQRNTEAFF. The CDR3, as DNA: TGTGCCAGCAGCTCTCAGAGGAACACTGAAGCTTTCTTT.

This clone was observed a handful of times. The V call is TRBV7-2, the J call TRBJ2-7; TRBD1 matches 10 bases. CDR3 length: 14 amino acids. The trim removed 6 bases at V and 4 bases at J, leaving 6 bases unmatched. Per germline, CDR1 SGHTA and CDR2 FQGNSA. The CDR3 bases are TGTGCCAGCAGTCGTGGGACAGGGGCGTACGAGCAGTACTTC. Amino acid sequence: CASSRGTGAYEQYF.

A few counts support this clone. V is TRBV4-1 and J is TRBJ1-1; D not certain. V was trimmed by 4 bases and J by 1 base, leaving 10 bases between them. The CDR3 has 14 amino acids. CDR1 and CDR2 (germline): MGHRA, YSYEKL. The DNA of the CDR3 is TGCGCCAGCAGCCTCAACGGCCGGAACACTGAAGCTTTCTTT. The encoded protein is CASSLNGRNTEAFF.

V usage is TRBV14 and J usage is TRBJ1-1; D is possibly TRBD1 (5 bases). This CDR3 region has 15 residues. CDR1 is SGHDN, CDR2 FVKESK, per germline. V dropped 5 bases and J dropped 5 bases, with 18 bases sitting between them. The CDR3 sequence is CASSSPRRGVTEAFF. The DNA of the CDR3 is TGTGCCAGCAGCTCCCCGAGGAGGGGAGTTACTGAAGCTTTCTTT.

The V call is TRBV5-4, the J call TRBJ2-3; 7 nucleotides align to TRBD1. This CDR3 has 15 amino acids. Germline trimming cut 4 bases from V and 0 bases from J; bases unmatched to any gene: 5. Germline loops: CDR1 SGHNT, CDR2 YYREEE (reference sequence). The CDR3 region is CASSPRTGSTDTQYF. The CDR3 DNA reads as TGTGCCAGCAGCCCACGGACAGGAAGCACAGATACGCAGTATTTT.

The chain employs TRBV28 and TRBJ2-7; D tentatively fits TRBD1 or TRBD2 (5 bases each). Germline V gene sequence: CDR1 MDHEN, CDR2 SYDVKM. V was pared by 6 bases and J by 2 bases, with 14 bases between. The CDR3 sequence is 14 residues long. CDR3 bases: TGTGCCAGCAGCCAGGGAGATAGGACCTACGAGCAGTACTTC. Protein: CASSQGDRTYEQYF.

The rearrangement links TRBV7-7 to TRBJ2-1; 7 positions match TRBD2. Germline CDR1 reads SSHAT; CDR2 reads FNYEAQ (reference sequence). V lost 0 bases, J lost 7 bases, and 6 bases stayed unmatched. This CDR3 has 15 amino acids. DNA for the CDR3: TGTGCCAGCAGCTTAGCTGACGGGGGGTTGAATGAGCAGTTCTTC. Its translation: CASSLADGGLNEQFF.

The chain employs TRBV7-3 and TRBJ1-1; 12 nucleotides match TRBD1. There are 16 residues in the CDR3. V lost 1 base, J lost 10 bases, and 10 bases stayed unmatched. CDR1 and CDR2 from the germline V gene are SGHTA and FQGTGA. CDR3 sequence: CASSLNPAGTGGLAFF. CDR3 sequence (DNA): TGTGCCAGCAGCTTAAACCCCGCGGGGACAGGGGGCCTAGCTTTCTTT.

This clone occurred a few times. The rearrangement uses TRBV7-9 and TRBJ1-4; D not certain. The V gene's germline CDR1 is SEHNR and CDR2 FQNEAQ (reference sequence). This CDR3 spans 13 amino acids. Deletions cut 3 bases from V and 5 bases from J, with 7 bases between. CDR3 DNA: TGTGCCAGCAGCTTCACAGAGAATGAAAAACTGTTTTTT. It is translated as CASSFTENEKLFF. The full variable domain, in which reference TRBV7-9 and TRBJ1-4 provide the parts outside the CDR3, is DTGVSQNPRHKITKRGQNVTFRCDPISEHNRLYWYRQTLGQGPEFLTYFQNEAQLEKSRLLSDRFSAERPKGSFSTLEIQRTEQGDSAMYLCASSFTENEKLFFGSGTQLSVL.

This clone came up once. The chain employs TRBV9 and TRBJ1-2, with a possible D match to TRBD1 (6 bases). The V end lost 3 bases, the J end lost 4 bases, and 13 bases lay between the germline ends. CDR1 is SGDLS and CDR2 is YYNGEE in the germline V gene. This CDR3 has 14 residues. The CDR3 reads CASSAGGRPYGYTF. In DNA form, the CDR3 reads TGTGCCAGCAGCGCCGGGGGGCGCCCCTATGGCTACACCTTC.

On this clone: Distinct nucleotide sequences in the sample also encode this CDR3. The gene calls are TRBV7-9 and TRBJ1-1; tentatively, D is TRBD1 (5 bases). The germline CDR1 and CDR2 sequences are SEHNR and FQNEAQ (reference sequence). The CDR3 has 15 residues. V dropped 4 bases and J dropped 0 bases, with 12 bases sitting between them. This CDR3 is CASSSKGTVNTEAFF. CDR3 bases: TGTGCCAGCAGCTCCAAAGGGACGGTGAACACTGAAGCTTTCTTT.

The CDR3 sequence: CASSASGSSYNEQFF. The CDR3 bases are TGTGCCAGCAGTGCGAGCGGAAGCTCCTACAATGAGCAGTTCTTC. The chain couples TRBV2 to TRBJ2-1; D is possibly TRBD2 (5 bases). With 4 bases removed from V and 0 bases from J, the gap between germline ends came to 10 bases. Germline assignment: CDR1 SNHLY and CDR2 FYNNEI. This CDR3 has 15 residues.

This clone came up a few times. The chain joins TRBV10-3 to TRBJ2-2, with D perhaps assigned TRBD1 or TRBD2 (6 bases each). Germline V gives CDR1 ENHRY, CDR2 SYGVKD. This CDR3 comprises 16 residues. V lost 7 bases, J lost 1 base, and 16 bases lay in between. CDR3 DNA: TGTGCCATCAAGGGACCGGGGGCGGGGAACACCGGGGAGCTGTTTTTT. Translation gives CAIKGPGAGNTGELFF.

This clone showed up just a few times. The chain has TRBV20-1 and TRBJ2-1; tentatively, D is TRBD2 (5 bases). The germline gives CDR1 DFQATT, CDR2 SNEGSKA (reference sequence). CDR3 length: 11 residues. V was shortened by 7 bases and J by 10 bases, with 14 bases between the two germline ends. Here the CDR3 reads CSGRGSGEQFF. CDR3 nucleotides: TGCAGTGGGAGAGGGAGCGGCGAGCAGTTCTTC.

This clone has a handful of counts. The chain couples TRBV29-1 to TRBJ1-2; D is undetermined. There are 9 residues in the CDR3. The germline CDR1 and CDR2 sequences are SQVTM and ANQGSEA. Trimming removed 7 bases at V and 3 bases at J, with 3 bases between. This chain's CDR3 is CSGDYGYTF. The CDR3, as DNA: TGCAGCGGGGACTATGGCTACACCTTC.